This is a list of T cell receptor beta chains from one sample in a study of CD8+ T cells in alopecia areata. The data were produced by immunoSEQ multiplex PCR, yet TCRdb's version contains in-frame clones alone and is incomplete. The data show some 80,000 clones, approximately 66% seen once. Material: CD8+ T cells sorted from blood, obtained at week 24, from a patient treated with tofacitinib. The receptors originated from a human donor with alopecia areata. Both conserved end residues are part of each CDR3. A D gene is named only where the DNA matches it firmly. Size is omitted from some rows. Given values are once, few, many or a class for expanded clones.

>NA|TRBV27|NA|TRBJ2-7
CASYTGAGTHPYEQYF
TGTGCCAGCTATACCGGCGCCGGGACGCATCCCTACGAGCAGTACTTC
>NA|TRBV4-1|NA|TRBJ2-6
CASSQDWEGTYSGANVLTF
TGCGCCAGCAGCCAAGATTGGGAAGGGACCTACTCTGGGGCCAACGTCCTGACTTTC
>TRBD2|TRBV28|few|TRBJ2-7
CASSYGTSGPAYEQYF
TGTGCCAGCAGTTACGGGACTAGCGGGCCGGCCTACGAGCAGTACTTC
>TRBD2|TRBV15|NA|TRBJ2-3
CATSSSGTILSTDTQYF
TGTGCCACCAGCAGCTCCGGGACTATCCTATCCACAGATACGCAGTATTTT
>NA|TRBV7-9|NA|TRBJ2-7
CASSLAEQYF
TGTGCCAGCAGCTTAGCCGAGCAGTACTTC
>NA|TRBV29-1|few|TRBJ2-1
CSVLAVRLWNEQFF
TGCAGCGTTCTCGCAGTGCGACTCTGGAATGAGCAGTTCTTC
>NA|TRBV27|NA|TRBJ1-1
CASSLGGLNTEAFF
TGTGCCAGCAGTTTGGGGGGGCTGAACACTGAAGCTTTCTTT
>NA|TRBV19|NA|TRBJ2-7
CASMKEYEQYF
TGTGCCAGTATGAAGGAATACGAGCAGTACTTC
>NA|TRBV7-9|NA|TRBJ1-6
CASSLATGTVWSVHF
TGTGCCAGCAGCTTAGCGACGGGTACCGTGTGGTCGGTCCACTTT
>TRBD1|TRBV7-9|few|TRBJ1-2
CASSAGQGDYGYTF
TGTGCCAGCAGCGCGGGACAGGGCGACTATGGCTACACCTTC
>TRBD2|TRBV5-1|NA|TRBJ2-7
CASSLIELAFSYEQYF
TGCGCCAGCAGCTTGATAGAACTAGCGTTTAGCTACGAGCAGTACTTC
>NA|TRBV2|NA|TRBJ2-1
CASRFWRTPDNEQFF
TGTGCCAGCAGGTTCTGGCGGACGCCGGACAATGAGCAGTTCTTC
>NA|TRBV5-1|NA|TRBJ2-2
CASSADISGELFF
TGCGCCAGCAGCGCGGACATTAGCGGGGAGCTGTTTTTT
>NA|TRBV29-1|NA|TRBJ2-2
CSVIDREGRRTGELFF
TGCAGCGTTATTGACAGGGAGGGCCGTCGTACCGGGGAGCTGTTTTTT
>NA|TRBV15|NA|TRBJ1-1
CATGDGLNTEAFF
TGTGCCACCGGGGACGGGTTGAACACTGAAGCTTTCTTT
>NA|TRBV10-3|NA|TRBJ1-2
CAISESGGGYGYTF
TGTGCCATCAGTGAGTCGGGGGGTGGCTATGGCTACACCTTC
>TRBD2|TRBV7-9|few|TRBJ2-7
CASSLIGGRGSYEQYF
TGTGCCAGCAGCTTAATCGGCGGGAGAGGGTCCTACGAGCAGTACTTC
>NA|TRBV6-1|NA|TRBJ1-5
CASSDVVEVGNQPQHF
TGTGCCAGCAGTGATGTCGTGGAGGTTGGAAATCAGCCCCAGCATTTT
>NA|TRBV5-3|few|TRBJ2-2
CASSLLILDTGELFF
TGTGCCAGCAGCTTGCTAATCCTGGACACCGGGGAGCTGTTTTTT
>TRBD1|TRBV4-3|NA|TRBJ1-2
CASSQDVVTGGVYYGYTF
TGCGCCAGCAGCCAAGATGTAGTGACAGGGGGCGTCTACTATGGCTACACCTTC
>NA|TRBV29-1|few|TRBJ2-5
CSVEGVEYQETQYF
TGCAGCGTTGAGGGGGTGGAGTACCAAGAGACCCAGTACTTC
>TRBD1|TRBV29-1|NA|TRBJ2-1
CSVLGGQGETYNEQFF
TGCAGCGTTCTAGGAGGACAGGGCGAAACCTACAATGAGCAGTTCTTC
>TRBD1|TRBV28|NA|TRBJ2-7
CASSFGQAPPATYEQYF
TGTGCCAGCAGTTTCGGACAGGCCCCCCCGGCCACCTACGAGCAGTACTTC
>TRBD1|TRBV7-9|NA|TRBJ1-1
CASSLGDSKNTEAFF
TGTGCCAGCAGCTTAGGGGACAGTAAGAACACTGAAGCTTTCTTT
>NA|TRBV4-1|NA|TRBJ1-5
CASSQLTGRNQPQHF
TGCGCCAGCAGCCAATTAACAGGGCGTAATCAGCCCCAGCATTTT
>NA|TRBV4-1|few|TRBJ2-7
CASSQELALEQYF
TGCGCCAGCAGCCAAGAGCTAGCTCTCGAGCAGTACTTC
>NA|TRBV27|NA|TRBJ2-3
CASSTRTDTQYF
TGTGCCAGCAGTACCCGCACAGATACGCAGTATTTT
>TRBD1|TRBV10-3|NA|TRBJ1-2
CAISGGTGEEGYTF
TGTGCCATCAGTGGAGGGACAGGAGAGGAGGGCTACACCTTC
>NA|TRBV4-3|NA|TRBJ2-7
CASSQDRTSLDQYF
TGCGCCAGCAGCCAAGATAGGACTTCCCTTGATCAGTACTTC
>TRBD2|TRBV5-1|NA|TRBJ2-5
CASSWTSGRAVETQYF
TGCGCCAGCAGCTGGACTAGCGGGAGGGCTGTGGAGACCCAGTACTTC
>NA|TRBV5-4|NA|TRBJ2-7
CASSLRQSSYEQYF
TGTGCCAGCAGCTTGCGACAGAGCTCCTACGAGCAGTACTTC
>TRBD1|TRBV4-1|few|TRBJ2-5
CASSQARTGGGQETQYF
TGCGCCAGCAGCCAAGCCCGGACAGGGGGCGGCCAAGAGACCCAGTACTTC
>NA|TRBV7-9|NA|TRBJ2-7
CASLSDLDRHEQYF
TGTGCCAGCTTATCGGACCTCGACCGTCACGAGCAGTACTTC
>TRBD2|TRBV29-1|few|TRBJ2-2
CSVRGGLNTGELFF
TGCAGCGTACGGGGGGGCCTCAACACCGGGGAGCTGTTTTTT
>NA|TRBV27|NA|TRBJ2-7
CASSLSGQYEQYF
TGTGCCAGCAGTTTATCAGGACAGTACGAGCAGTACTTC
>NA|TRBV4-1|few|TRBJ2-1
CASSQNRGGYNEQFF
TGCGCCAGCAGCCAAAACAGGGGGGGATACAATGAGCAGTTCTTC
>NA|TRBV7-9|NA|TRBJ2-2
CASSSQGEGGELFF
TGTGCCAGCAGCTCTCAGGGAGAAGGCGGGGAGCTGTTTTTT
>NA|TRBV7-9|NA|TRBJ2-7
CASSLDVGNSYEQYF
TGTGCCAGCAGCTTAGATGTAGGCAACTCCTACGAGCAGTACTTC
>NA|TRBV28|NA|TRBJ2-7
CASRTYRVSYEQYF
TGTGCCAGCAGGACGTATCGGGTCTCCTACGAGCAGTACTTC
>NA|TRBV5-1|few|TRBJ1-1
CASSFINPGLGTEAFF
TGCGCCAGCAGCTTTATTAATCCGGGTTTAGGCACTGAAGCTTTCTTT
>TRBD2|TRBV7-2|NA|TRBJ2-1
CASSLILAGPYNEQFF
TGTGCCAGCAGCTTGATCCTAGCGGGGCCCTACAATGAGCAGTTCTTC
>TRBD1|TRBV27|NA|TRBJ1-2
CASSLSVSGGGGYTF
TGTGCCAGCAGTTTATCGGTCTCAGGGGGCGGCGGCTACACCTTC
>TRBD1|TRBV2|NA|TRBJ2-7
CASSSTGDEQYF
TGTGCCAGCAGTAGTACAGGGGACGAGCAGTACTTC
>NA|TRBV7-9|NA|TRBJ2-3
CASSAEWADTQYF
TGTGCCAGCAGCGCCGAGTGGGCAGATACGCAGTATTTT
>NA|TRBV4-2|NA|TRBJ2-3
CASSQGDIGRTDTQYF
TGTGCCAGCAGCCAAGGGGACATTGGGCGCACAGATACGCAGTATTTT
>NA|TRBV2|few|TRBJ2-3
CASSEWSTDTQYF
TGTGCCAGCAGTGAGTGGAGCACAGATACGCAGTATTTT
>NA|TRBV4-1|NA|TRBJ2-7
CASSQGVTYEQYF
TGCGCCAGCAGCCAAGGTGTGACCTACGAGCAGTACTTC
>NA|TRBV2|NA|TRBJ2-1
CASSEGYNEQFF
TGTGCCAGCAGTGAAGGGTACAATGAGCAGTTCTTC
>NA|TRBV10-3|NA|TRBJ2-3
CAIMRGDDADTQYF
TGTGCCATCATGCGCGGGGACGACGCAGATACGCAGTATTTT
>NA|TRBV30|NA|TRBJ1-5
CAWSGGSGNQPQHF
TGTGCCTGGAGTGGTGGGTCGGGCAATCAGCCCCAGCATTTT
>TRBD2|TRBV6-5|NA|TRBJ2-7
CASSPAGGRYEQYF
TGTGCCAGCAGTCCCGCGGGGGGCCGCTACGAGCAGTACTTC
>TRBD1|TRBV5-1|NA|TRBJ1-2
CASSTGQTNYGYTF
TGCGCCAGCAGCACGGGACAGACTAACTATGGCTACACCTTC
>TRBD2|TRBV6-5|few|TRBJ2-5
CASSLLAGEETQYF
TGTGCCAGCAGCTTACTAGCGGGGGAAGAGACCCAGTACTTC